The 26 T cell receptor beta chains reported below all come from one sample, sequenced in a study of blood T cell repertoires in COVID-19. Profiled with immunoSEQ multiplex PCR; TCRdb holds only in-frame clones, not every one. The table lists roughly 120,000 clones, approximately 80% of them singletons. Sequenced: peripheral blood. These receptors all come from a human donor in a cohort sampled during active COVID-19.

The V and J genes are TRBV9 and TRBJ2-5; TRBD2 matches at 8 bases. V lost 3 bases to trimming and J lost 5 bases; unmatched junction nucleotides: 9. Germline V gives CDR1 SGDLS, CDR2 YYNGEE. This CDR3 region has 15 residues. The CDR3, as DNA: TGTGCCAGCAGCGCACCCGGGGGGGTCCGGGAGACCCAGTACTTC. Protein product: CASSAPGGVRETQYF.

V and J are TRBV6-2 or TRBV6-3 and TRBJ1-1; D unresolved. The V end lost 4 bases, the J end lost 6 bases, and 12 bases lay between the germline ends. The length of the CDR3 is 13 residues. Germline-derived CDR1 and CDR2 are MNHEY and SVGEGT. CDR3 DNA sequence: TGTGCCAGCAGTTGGGCTCGACACGCTGAAGCTTTCTTT. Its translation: CASSWARHAEAFF.

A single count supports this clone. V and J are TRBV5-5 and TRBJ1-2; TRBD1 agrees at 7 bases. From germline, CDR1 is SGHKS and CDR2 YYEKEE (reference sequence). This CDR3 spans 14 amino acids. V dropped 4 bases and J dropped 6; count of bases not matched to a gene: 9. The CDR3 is CASSPYTGENGYTF. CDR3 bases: TGTGCCAGCAGCCCATATACAGGGGAAAATGGCTACACCTTC.

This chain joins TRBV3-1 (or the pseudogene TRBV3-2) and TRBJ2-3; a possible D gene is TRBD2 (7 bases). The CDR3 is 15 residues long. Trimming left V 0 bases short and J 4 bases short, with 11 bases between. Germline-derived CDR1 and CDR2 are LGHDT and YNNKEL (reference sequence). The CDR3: CASSQDGGRPDTQYF. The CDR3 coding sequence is TGTGCCAGCAGCCAAGACGGGGGGCGCCCAGATACGCAGTATTTT.

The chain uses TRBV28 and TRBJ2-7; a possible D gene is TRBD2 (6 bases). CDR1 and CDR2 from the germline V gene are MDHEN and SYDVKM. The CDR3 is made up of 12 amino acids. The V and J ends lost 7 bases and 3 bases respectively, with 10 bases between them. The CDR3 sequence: CASTKTSYEQYF. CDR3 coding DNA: TGTGCCAGCACCAAGACTAGCTACGAGCAGTACTTC. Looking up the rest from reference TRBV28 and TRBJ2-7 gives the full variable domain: DVKVTQSSRYLVKRTGEKVFLECVQDMDHENMFWYRQDPGLGLRLIYFSYDVKMKEKGDIPEGYSVSREKKERFSLILESASTNQTSMYLCASTKTSYEQYFGPGTRLTVT.

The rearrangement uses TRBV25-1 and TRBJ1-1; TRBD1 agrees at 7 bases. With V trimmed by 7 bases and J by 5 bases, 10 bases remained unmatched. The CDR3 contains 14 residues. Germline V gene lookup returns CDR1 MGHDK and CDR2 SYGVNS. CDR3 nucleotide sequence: TGTGCCAGCACCGGCACCACAGGGGATACTGAAGCTTTCTTT. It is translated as CASTGTTGDTEAFF.

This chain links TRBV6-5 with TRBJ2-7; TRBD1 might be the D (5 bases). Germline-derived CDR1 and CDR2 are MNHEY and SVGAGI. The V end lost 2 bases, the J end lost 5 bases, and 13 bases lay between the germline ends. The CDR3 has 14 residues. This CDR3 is CASSYDSDSDEQYF. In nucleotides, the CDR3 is TGTGCCAGCAGTTACGACTCAGACAGCGACGAGCAGTACTTC.

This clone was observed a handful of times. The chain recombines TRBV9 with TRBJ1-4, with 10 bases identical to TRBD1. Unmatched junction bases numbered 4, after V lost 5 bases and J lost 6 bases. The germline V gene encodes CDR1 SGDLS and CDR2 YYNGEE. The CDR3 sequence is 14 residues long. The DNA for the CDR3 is TGTGCCAGCAGTGGGGGACAGGGGTATGAAAAACTGTTTTTT. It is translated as CASSGGQGYEKLFF.

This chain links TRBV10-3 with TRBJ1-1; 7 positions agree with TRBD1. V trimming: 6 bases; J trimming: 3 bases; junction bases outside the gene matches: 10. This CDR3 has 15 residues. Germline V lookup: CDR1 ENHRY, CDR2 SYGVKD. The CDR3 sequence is CAISPTTQGDTEAFF. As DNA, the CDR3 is TGTGCCATCAGCCCCACAACCCAGGGGGACACTGAAGCTTTCTTT.

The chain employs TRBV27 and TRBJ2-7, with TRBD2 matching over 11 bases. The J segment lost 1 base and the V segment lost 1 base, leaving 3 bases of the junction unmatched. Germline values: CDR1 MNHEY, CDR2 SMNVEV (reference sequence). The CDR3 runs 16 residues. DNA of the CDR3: TGTGCCAGCAGTTTATTAGGGACTAGCGGTTCCTACGAGCAGTACTTC. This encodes CASSLLGTSGSYEQYF.

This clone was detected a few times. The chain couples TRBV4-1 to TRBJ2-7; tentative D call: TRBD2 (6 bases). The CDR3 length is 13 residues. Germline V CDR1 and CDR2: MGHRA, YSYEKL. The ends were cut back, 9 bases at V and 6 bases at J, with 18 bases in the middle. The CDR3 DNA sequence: TGCGCCAGTAGCTTGGGCGGGACCTCCGAGCAGTACTTC. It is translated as CASSLGGTSEQYF.

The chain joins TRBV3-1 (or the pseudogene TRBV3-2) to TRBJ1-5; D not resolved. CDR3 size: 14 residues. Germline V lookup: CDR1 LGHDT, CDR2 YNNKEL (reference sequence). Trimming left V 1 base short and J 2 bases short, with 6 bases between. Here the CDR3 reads CASSQGLGNQPQHF. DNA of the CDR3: TGTGCCAGCAGCCAAGGTTTAGGCAATCAGCCCCAGCATTTT.

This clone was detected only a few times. For the CDR3, the DNA is TGTGCCAGCAGTCGGGACAGGGATGGCTACACCTTC. This encodes CASSRDRDGYTF. The chain is built from TRBV6-5 and TRBJ1-2; 9 bases are shared with TRBD1. CDR3 length: 12 residues. Trimming took 5 bases from V and 6 from J; bases not matched to a gene: 1. In germline, CDR1 is MNHEY, CDR2 SVGAGI.

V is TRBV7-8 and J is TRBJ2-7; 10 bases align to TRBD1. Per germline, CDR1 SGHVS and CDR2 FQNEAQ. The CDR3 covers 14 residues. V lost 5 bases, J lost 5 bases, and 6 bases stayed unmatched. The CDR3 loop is CASSRRDRGNEQYF. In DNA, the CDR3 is TGTGCCAGCAGCCGCCGGGACAGGGGCAACGAGCAGTACTTC.

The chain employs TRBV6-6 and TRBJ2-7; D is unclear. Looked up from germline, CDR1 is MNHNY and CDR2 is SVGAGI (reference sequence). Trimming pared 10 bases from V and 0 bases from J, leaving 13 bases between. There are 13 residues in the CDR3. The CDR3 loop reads CATLLSSSYEQYF. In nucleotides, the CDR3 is TGTGCCACCCTACTCTCTAGCTCCTACGAGCAGTACTTC.

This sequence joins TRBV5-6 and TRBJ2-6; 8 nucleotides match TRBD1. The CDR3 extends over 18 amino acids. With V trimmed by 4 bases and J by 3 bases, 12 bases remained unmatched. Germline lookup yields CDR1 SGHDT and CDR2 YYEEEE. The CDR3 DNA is TGTGCCAGCAGCGCTTACTCCTCCAGGGGGCTTGGGGCCAACGTCCTGACTTTC. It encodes CASSAYSSRGLGANVLTF.

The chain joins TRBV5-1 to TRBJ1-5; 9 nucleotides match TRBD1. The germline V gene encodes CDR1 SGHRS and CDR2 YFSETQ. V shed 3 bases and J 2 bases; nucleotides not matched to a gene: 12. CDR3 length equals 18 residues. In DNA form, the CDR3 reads TGCGCCAGCAGCTCCCGGGACAGGGTAACCCATCGCAATCAGCCCCAGCATTTT. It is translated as CASSSRDRVTHRNQPQHF.

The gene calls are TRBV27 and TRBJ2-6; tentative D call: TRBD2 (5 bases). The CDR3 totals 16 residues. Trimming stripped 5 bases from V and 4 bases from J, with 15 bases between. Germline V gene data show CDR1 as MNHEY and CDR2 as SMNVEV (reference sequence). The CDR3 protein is CASSPPGFSGANVLTF. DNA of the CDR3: TGTGCCAGCAGTCCTCCGGGGTTCTCAGGGGCCAACGTCCTGACTTTC.

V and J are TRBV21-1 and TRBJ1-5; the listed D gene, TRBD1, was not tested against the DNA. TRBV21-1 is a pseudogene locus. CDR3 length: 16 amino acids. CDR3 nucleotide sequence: TGTGCCAGCAGCAAAGATCGACGACAGGGGGTTCAGCCCCAGCATTTT. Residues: CASSKDRRQGVQPQHF.

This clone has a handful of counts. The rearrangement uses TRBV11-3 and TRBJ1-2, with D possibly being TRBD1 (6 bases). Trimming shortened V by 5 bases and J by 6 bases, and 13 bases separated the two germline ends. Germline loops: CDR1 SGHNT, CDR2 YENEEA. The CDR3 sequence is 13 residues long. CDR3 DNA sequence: TGTGCCAGCAGCCGAACAGGGACGGATGGCTACACCTTC. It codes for CASSRTGTDGYTF.

Here the CDR3 reads CASSHQGTYVNTEAFF. The CDR3 DNA reads as TGTGCCAGCAGTCACCAGGGAACGTACGTGAACACTGAAGCTTTCTTT. V and J are TRBV27 and TRBJ1-1; D may be TRBD1 (5 bases). Germline V gene sequence: CDR1 MNHEY, CDR2 SMNVEV (reference sequence). This CDR3 has 16 amino acids. Deletions cut 5 bases from V and 0 bases from J, with 16 bases between.

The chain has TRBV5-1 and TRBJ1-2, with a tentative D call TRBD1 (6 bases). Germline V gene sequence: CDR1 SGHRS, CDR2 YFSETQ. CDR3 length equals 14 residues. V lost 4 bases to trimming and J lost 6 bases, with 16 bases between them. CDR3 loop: CASSTSGAPNGYTF. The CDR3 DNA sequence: TGCGCCAGCAGCACCTCAGGGGCCCCCAATGGCTACACCTTC.

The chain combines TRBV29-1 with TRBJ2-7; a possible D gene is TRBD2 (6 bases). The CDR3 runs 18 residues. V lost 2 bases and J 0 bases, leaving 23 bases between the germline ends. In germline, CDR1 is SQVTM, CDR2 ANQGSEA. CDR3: CSVERQRGTEVGSYEQYF. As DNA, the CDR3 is TGCAGCGTTGAAAGGCAACGAGGGACTGAGGTGGGCTCCTACGAGCAGTACTTC.

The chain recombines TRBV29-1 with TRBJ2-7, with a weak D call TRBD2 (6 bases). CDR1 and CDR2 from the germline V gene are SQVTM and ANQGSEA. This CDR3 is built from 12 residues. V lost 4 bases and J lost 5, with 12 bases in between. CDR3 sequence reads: CSVVVGGNEQYF. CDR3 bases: TGCAGCGTTGTTGTTGGAGGGAACGAGCAGTACTTC.

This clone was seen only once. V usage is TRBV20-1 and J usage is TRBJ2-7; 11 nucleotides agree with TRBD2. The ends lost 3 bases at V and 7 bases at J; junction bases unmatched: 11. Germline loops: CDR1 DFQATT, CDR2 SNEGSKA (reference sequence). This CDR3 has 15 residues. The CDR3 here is CSASGTSGRLYEQYF. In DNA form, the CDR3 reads TGCAGTGCTAGTGGTACTAGCGGGAGACTCTATGAGCAGTACTTC.

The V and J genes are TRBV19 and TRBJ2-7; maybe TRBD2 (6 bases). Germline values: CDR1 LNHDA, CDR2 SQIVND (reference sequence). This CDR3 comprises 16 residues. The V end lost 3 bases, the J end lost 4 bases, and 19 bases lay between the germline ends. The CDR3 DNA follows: TGTGCCAGTAGTATGAGTGGGGCGGGGCCGAGATACGAGCAGTACTTC. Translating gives CASSMSGAGPRYEQYF.